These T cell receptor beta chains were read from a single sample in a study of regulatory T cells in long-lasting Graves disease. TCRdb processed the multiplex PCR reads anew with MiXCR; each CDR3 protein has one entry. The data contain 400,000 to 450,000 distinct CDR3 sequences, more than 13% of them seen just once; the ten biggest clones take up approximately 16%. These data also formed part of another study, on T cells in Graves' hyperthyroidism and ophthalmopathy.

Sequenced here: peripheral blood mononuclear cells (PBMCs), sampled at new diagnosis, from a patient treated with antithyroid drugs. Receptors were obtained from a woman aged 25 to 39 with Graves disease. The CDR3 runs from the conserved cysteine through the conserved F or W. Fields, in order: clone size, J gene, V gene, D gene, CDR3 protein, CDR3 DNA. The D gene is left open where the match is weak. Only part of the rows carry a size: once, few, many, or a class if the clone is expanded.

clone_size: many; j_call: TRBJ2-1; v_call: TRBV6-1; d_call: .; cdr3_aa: CASSEANGNEQFF; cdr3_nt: TGTGCCAGCAGTGAAGCGAACGGAAATGAGCAGTTCTTC
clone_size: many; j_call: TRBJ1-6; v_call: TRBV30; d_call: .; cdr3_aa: CAWSVRAGSPLHF; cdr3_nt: TGTGCCTGGAGTGTACGGGCGGGTTCACCCCTCCACTTT
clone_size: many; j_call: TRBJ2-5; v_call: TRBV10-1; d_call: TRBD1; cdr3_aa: CASSDRGQETQYF; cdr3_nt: TGTGCCAGCAGCGACAGGGGGCAAGAGACCCAGTACTTC
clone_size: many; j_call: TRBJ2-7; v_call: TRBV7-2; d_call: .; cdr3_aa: CASSPGLSYEQYF; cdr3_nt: TGTGCCAGCAGCCCCGGGCTTTCCTACGAGCAGTACTTC
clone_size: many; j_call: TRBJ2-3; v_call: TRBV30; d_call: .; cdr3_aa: CAWSGNSVDSTDTQYF; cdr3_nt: TGTGCCTGGAGTGGTAACTCAGTGGATAGCACAGATACGCAGTATTTT
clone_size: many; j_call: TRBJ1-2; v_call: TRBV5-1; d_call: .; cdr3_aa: CASSLAGQRLGYGYTF; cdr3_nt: TGCGCCAGCAGCTTGGCCGGACAGAGGTTGGGCTATGGCTACACCTTC
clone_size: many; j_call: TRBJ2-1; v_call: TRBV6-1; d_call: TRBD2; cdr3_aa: CASSRPGLAGTSYNEQFF; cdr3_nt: TGTGCCAGCAGTAGACCCGGACTAGCGGGAACCAGCTACAATGAGCAGTTCTTC
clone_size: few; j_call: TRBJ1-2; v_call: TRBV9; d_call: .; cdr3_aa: CASSVEANYGYTF; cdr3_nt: TGTGCCAGCAGCGTAGAAGCTAACTATGGCTACACCTTC
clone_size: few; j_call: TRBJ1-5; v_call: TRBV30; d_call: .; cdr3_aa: CAWSEDGNQPQHF; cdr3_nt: TGTGCCTGGAGTGAGGACGGAAATCAGCCCCAGCATTTT
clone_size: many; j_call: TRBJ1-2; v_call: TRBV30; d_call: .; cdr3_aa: CAWSEGGYTF; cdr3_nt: TGTGCCTGGAGTGAGGGGGGCTACACCTTC
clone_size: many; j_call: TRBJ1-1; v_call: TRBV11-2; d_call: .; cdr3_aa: CASNLGRTNTEAFF; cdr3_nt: TGTGCCAGCAACCTGGGGCGGACGAACACTGAAGCTTTCTTT
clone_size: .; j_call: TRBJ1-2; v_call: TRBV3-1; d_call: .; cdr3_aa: CASSSGTGPQTYGYTF; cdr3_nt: TGTGCCAGCAGCAGCGGGACGGGGCCGCAGACTTATGGCTACACCTTC
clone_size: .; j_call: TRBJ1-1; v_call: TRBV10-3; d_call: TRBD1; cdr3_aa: CAISGPPGGSGNTEAFF; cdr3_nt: TGTGCCATCAGTGGACCTCCAGGGGGATCGGGGAACACTGAAGCTTTCTTT
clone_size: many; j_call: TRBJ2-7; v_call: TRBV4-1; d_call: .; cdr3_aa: CASSQDLSTAYEQYF; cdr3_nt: TGCGCCAGCAGCCAAGATCTGAGTACCGCCTACGAGCAGTACTTC
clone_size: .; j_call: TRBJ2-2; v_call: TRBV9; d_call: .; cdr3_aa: CASSEPVTGELFF; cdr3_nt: TGTGCCAGCAGCGAACCCGTCACCGGGGAGCTGTTTTTT
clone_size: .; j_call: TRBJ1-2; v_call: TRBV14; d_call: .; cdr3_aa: CASSHFRGSDGYTF; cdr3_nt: TGTGCCAGCAGCCATTTCAGGGGCTCCGATGGCTACACCTTC
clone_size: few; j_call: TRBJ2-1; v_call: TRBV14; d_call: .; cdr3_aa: CASSQDVGYRYNEQFF; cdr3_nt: TGTGCCAGCAGCCAAGATGTAGGATATCGGTACAATGAGCAGTTCTTC
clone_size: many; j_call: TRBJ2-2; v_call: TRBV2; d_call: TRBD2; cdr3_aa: CASRTSGVGTGELFF; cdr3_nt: TGTGCCAGCCGCACTAGCGGTGTGGGCACCGGGGAGCTGTTTTTT
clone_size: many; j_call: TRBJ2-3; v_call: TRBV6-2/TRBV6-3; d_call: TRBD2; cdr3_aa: CANPGLGCSLCTDTQYF; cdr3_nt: TGTGCCAACCCGGGACTAGGGTGCTCACTCTGCACAGATACGCAGTATTTT
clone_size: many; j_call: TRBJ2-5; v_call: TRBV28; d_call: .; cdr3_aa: CASSLKTSRGGETQYF; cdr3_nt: TGTGCCAGCAGTTTAAAAACCTCCAGGGGCGGAGAGACCCAGTACTTC
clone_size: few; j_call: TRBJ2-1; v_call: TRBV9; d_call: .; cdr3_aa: CASSPHSGTTEQFF; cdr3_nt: TGTGCCAGCAGCCCACACTCCGGGACCACAGAGCAGTTCTTC
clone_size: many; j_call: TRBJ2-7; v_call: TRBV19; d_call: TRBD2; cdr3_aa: CASSFDQPGLAHEQYF; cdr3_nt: TGTGCCAGCTCATTCGACCAACCGGGACTAGCCCACGAGCAGTACTTC
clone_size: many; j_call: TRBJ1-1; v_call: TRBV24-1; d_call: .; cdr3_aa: CATSGPGPGTEDTEAFF; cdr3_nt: TGTGCCACCAGTGGCCCGGGGCCAGGGACTGAGGACACTGAAGCTTTCTTT
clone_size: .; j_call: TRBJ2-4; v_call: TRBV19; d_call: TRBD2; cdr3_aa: CASQGLAEKNIQYF; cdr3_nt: TGTGCCAGTCAGGGACTAGCGGAAAAAAACATTCAGTACTTC
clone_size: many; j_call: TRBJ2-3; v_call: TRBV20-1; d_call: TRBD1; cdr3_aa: CSATDRGVLDTQYF; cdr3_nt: TGCAGTGCCACGGACAGGGGAGTGCTGGATACGCAGTATTTT
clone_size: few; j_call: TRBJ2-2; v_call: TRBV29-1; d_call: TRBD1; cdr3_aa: CSADREYGELFF; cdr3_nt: TGCAGCGCCGACAGGGAATACGGGGAGCTGTTTTTT
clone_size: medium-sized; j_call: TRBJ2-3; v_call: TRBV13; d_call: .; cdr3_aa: CASSLGRDTQYF; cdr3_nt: TGTGCCAGCAGCCTGGGGAGAGATACGCAGTATTTT
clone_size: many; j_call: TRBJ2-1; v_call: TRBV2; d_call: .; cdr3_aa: CASSESRASYNEQFF; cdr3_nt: TGTGCCAGCAGTGAATCCAGGGCCTCCTACAATGAGCAGTTCTTC
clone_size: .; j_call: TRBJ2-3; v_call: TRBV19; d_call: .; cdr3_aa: CASSDYPTDTQYF; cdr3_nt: TGTGCCAGTAGTGACTACCCCACAGATACGCAGTATTTT
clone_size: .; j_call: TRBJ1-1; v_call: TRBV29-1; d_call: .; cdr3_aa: CSVVKSLNTEAFF; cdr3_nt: TGCAGCGTTGTGAAATCTCTGAACACTGAAGCTTTCTTT
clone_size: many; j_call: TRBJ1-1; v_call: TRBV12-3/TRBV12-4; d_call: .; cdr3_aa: CASSFMVPNTEAFF; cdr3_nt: TGTGCCAGCAGTTTTATGGTGCCGAACACTGAAGCTTTCTTT
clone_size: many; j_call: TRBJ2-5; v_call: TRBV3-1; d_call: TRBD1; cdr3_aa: CASSQVQGVETQYF; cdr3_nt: TGTGCCAGCAGCCAAGTGCAGGGGGTGGAGACCCAGTACTTC
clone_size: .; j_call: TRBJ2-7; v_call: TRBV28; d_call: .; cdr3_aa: CASSLSPQGAYEQYF; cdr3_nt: TGTGCCAGCAGTTTATCCCCACAGGGAGCCTACGAGCAGTACTTC
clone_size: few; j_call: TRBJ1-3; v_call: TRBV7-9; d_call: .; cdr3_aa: CASSLEGVGNTIYF; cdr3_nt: TGTGCCAGCAGCTTAGAAGGGGTTGGAAACACCATATATTTT
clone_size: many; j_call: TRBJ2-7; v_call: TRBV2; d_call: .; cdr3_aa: CASSEALGGPYEQYF; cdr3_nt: TGTGCCAGCAGTGAAGCGCTGGGGGGTCCCTACGAGCAGTACTTC
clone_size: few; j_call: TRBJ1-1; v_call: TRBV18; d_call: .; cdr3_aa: CASSPKQGPQNTEAFF; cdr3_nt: TGTGCCAGCTCACCAAAACAGGGACCCCAGAACACTGAAGCTTTCTTT
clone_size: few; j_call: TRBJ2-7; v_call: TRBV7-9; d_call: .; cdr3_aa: CASRNPGRNYEQYF; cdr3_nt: TGTGCCAGCAGAAATCCGGGACGGAACTACGAGCAGTACTTC
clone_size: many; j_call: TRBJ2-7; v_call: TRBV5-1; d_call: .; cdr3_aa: CASSLGFRYYEQYF; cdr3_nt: TGCGCCAGCAGCTTGGGGTTCAGGTACTACGAGCAGTACTTC
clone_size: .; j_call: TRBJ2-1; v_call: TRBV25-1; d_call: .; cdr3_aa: CASSDLAGRAKEQFF; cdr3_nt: TGTGCCAGCAGTGATCTCGCGGGCAGGGCCAAGGAGCAGTTCTTC
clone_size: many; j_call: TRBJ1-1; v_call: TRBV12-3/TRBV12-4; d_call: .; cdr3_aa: CASSSGRRADEAFF; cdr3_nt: TGTGCCAGCAGTTCGGGACGCCGGGCTGATGAAGCTTTCTTT
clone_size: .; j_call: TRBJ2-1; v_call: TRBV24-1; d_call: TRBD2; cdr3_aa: CATSRTGTSGHNEQFF; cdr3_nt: TGTGCCACCAGCAGGACCGGGACTAGCGGCCACAATGAGCAGTTCTTC
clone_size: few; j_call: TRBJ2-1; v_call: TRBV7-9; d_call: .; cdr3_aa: CASSPGAGAGNEQFF; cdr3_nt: TGTGCCAGCAGCCCGGGGGCGGGGGCCGGCAATGAGCAGTTCTTC
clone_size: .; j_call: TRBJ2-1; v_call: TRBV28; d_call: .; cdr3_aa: CASSSAQGGNEQFF; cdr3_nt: TGTGCCAGCAGCTCGGCCCAGGGGGGCAATGAGCAGTTCTTC